The 5 T cell receptor beta chains listed next were all sequenced from one sample in a study of control samples from healthy donors and cancer patients. The protocol was immunoSEQ multiplex PCR, while the TCRdb copy is restricted to in-frame clones and leaves out a portion. This table has about 61,000 clones, 90% appearing once. Sequencing was carried out using PBMCs. The receptors come from a man in his 60s with colorectal cancer.

V and J are TRBV6-2 or TRBV6-3 and TRBJ2-2, with D unresolved. The CDR3 consists of 15 residues. Trimming left V 1 base short and J 1 base short, with 7 bases between. CDR1 MNHEY and CDR2 SVGEGT come from the germline V gene. The CDR3: CASSYWLGNTGELFF. The CDR3 coding sequence is TGTGCCAGCAGTTACTGGCTGGGGAACACCGGGGAGCTGTTTTTT.

The chain recombines TRBV4-1 with TRBJ1-2; a weak D match, TRBD1 (5 bases). Germline assignment: CDR1 MGHRA and CDR2 YSYEKL. The CDR3 loop spans 15 amino acids. Trimming pared 1 base from V and 5 bases from J, leaving 14 bases between. The CDR3 DNA reads TGCGCCAGCAGCCAAGGCAACGCAGGGAGATATGGCTACACCTTC. Its translation: CASSQGNAGRYGYTF.

This clone was observed once. The CDR3 coding sequence is TGTGCCAGCAGGTTGAGGTTGGGTTCACCCCTCCACTTT. Protein: CASRLRLGSPLHF. The genes are TRBV12-3 or TRBV12-4 and TRBJ1-6; D not resolved. The CDR3 spans 13 residues. V was trimmed by 6 bases and J by 9 bases, leaving 12 bases between them.

The rearrangement uses TRBV10-3 and TRBJ1-2; D is unresolved. There are 14 residues in the CDR3. The ends were cut back, 0 bases at V and 4 bases at J, with 9 bases in the middle. The germline V gene encodes CDR1 ENHRY and CDR2 SYGVKD. The DNA for the CDR3 is TGTGCCATCAGTGAGTCGACATTCTCCTATGGCTACACCTTC. Translation gives CAISESTFSYGYTF.

The chain employs TRBV2 and TRBJ2-7, with D unresolved. In germline, CDR1 is SNHLY, CDR2 FYNNEI. The CDR3 loop spans 11 amino acids. The ends were cut back, 5 bases at V and 6 bases at J, with 8 bases in the middle. The CDR3 nucleotides read TGTGCCAGCAGTACCTTCAGCGAGCAGTACTTC. Residues: CASSTFSEQYF.